This record covers a single T cell receptor beta chain. The source of the sample is a study of blood T cell repertoires in COVID-19. Turning to the study itself: Samples representing acute and convalescent COVID-19 were sourced from the United States, Italy and Spain. Sources were T cells, B-cell-depleted T cells, or PBMCs; the material itself was cDNA or gDNA.

The ends were cut back, 2 bases at V and 6 bases at J, with 11 bases in the middle. The CDR3 totals 13 residues. Germline CDR1 reads SGHTA; CDR2 reads FQGNSA. Original methodology: Reference gene primers were amplified, and this amplification served to estimate nucleated cell counts. Using immunoSEQ multiplex PCR, the repertoire was profiled, and TCRdb retains in-frame clones only, with some absent. Clone size and the V and J calls come from that table; the DNA yielded D and trimming. This repertoire shows approximately 70,000 clones, around 90% found once; its top ten account for 8.5%. The sequence derives from a human donor in a cohort sampled during active COVID-19. V and J are TRBV7-2 and TRBJ2-7; a weak D match, TRBD1 (5 bases). Material for sequencing was peripheral blood. The CDR3 spells CASSLMQGGEQYF. The CDR3 nucleotides are TGTGCCAGCAGCTTAATGCAGGGCGGCGAGCAGTACTTC.